One TCR beta chain is described in this entry. Compared with germline, one end of the junction differs, possibly owing to a read error. Starting from 400 to 500 ng of total RNA, TCR beta cDNA was produced with a primer in the constant region. Libraries for TCR beta were built through three nested multiplex PCR rounds, which together made up a slightly modified ARM-PCR procedure. For around 11 cycles apiece, the opening two PCR rounds ran with TRBV1-TRBV30 forward primers and a C-beta reverse primer. TCRdb called the multiplex PCR reads again in MiXCR, with one record for every CDR3 protein. The table shows about 50,000 distinct CDR3 sequences, with about 80% occurring only once. Germline CDR1 SGHDN, CDR2 FVKESK. CDR3 length: 15 amino acids. The sample belongs to a study of tumor-infiltrating lymphocytes in primary liver carcinoma. Without any cell sorting, about 20-32 mg of bulk tissue yielded co-extracted RNA and DNA. Every single tumor sample held over 75% viable tumor cells.

The source is a man between 35 and 55 years old with primary liver carcinoma and hepatitis B virus infection. The J gene is TRBJ2-7, the V gene TRBV14, with D perhaps TRBD1 (6 bases). Sequenced material: liver tumor tissue from sampling region 5. Indicated subset: tumor region T5, tumor centre. CDR3 residues: CASGHAGTFSYEQYF. CDR3 sequence (DNA): TGTGCCAGCGGCCATGCCGGGACATTTTCCTACGAGCAGTACTTC.